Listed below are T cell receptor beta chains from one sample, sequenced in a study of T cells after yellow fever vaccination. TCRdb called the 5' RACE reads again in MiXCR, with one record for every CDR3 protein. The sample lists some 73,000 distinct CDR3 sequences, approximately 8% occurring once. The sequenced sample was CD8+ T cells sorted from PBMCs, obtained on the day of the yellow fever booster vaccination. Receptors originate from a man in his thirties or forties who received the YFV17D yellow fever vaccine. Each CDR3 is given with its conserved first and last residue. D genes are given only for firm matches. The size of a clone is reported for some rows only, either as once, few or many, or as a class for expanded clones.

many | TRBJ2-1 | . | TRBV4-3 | TGCGCCAGCAGCCAAGATAGCCGAGATAATGAGCAGTTCTTC | CASSQDSRDNEQFF
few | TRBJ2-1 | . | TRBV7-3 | TGTGCCAGCAGCTTAACGGTTAGCTCCTACAATGAGCAGTTCTTC | CASSLTVSSYNEQFF
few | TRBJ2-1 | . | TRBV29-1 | TGCAGCGTTGAAGAATTAAGGAATGAGCAGTTCTTC | CSVEELRNEQFF
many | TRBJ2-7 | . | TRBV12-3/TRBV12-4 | TGTGCCACCAGACGAGGGGGTCACCACGAGCAGTACTTC | CATRRGGHHEQYF
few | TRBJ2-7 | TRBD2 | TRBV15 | TGTGCCACCCGCCTTCTAGCGGGCTCCTACGAGCAGTACTTC | CATRLLAGSYEQYF
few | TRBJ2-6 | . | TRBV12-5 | TGTGCTAGTGGTTTGAGAGAGGCCTTCGGTAGCTCTGGGGCCAACGTCCTGACTTTC | CASGLREAFGSSGANVLTF
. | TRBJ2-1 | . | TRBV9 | TGTGCCAGCTCGATGGGAGGCAATGAGCAGTTCTTC | CASSMGGNEQFF
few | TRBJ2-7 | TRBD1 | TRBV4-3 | TGCGCCAGCAGCCAAGGGACAGGCCAGGATTCCTACGAGCAGTACTTC | CASSQGTGQDSYEQYF
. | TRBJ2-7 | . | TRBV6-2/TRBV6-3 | TGTGCCATCGGGGGCCTTCTTTCCTACGAGCAGTACTTC | CAIGGLLSYEQYF
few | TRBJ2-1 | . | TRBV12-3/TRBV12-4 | TGTGCCAGCAGTTGGGATAGCCGACATCAGTTCTTC | CASSWDSRHQFF
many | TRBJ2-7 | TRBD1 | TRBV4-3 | TGCGCCAGCAGCCATACTATGGACAGGGGGCACTACGAGCAGTACTTC | CASSHTMDRGHYEQYF
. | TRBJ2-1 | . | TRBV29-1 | TGCAGCGTTGAAAGAGGGAACAATGAGCAGTTCTTC | CSVERGNNEQFF
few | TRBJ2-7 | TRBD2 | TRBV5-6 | TGTGCCAGCACCAGACTAGCGGGAGGGCCCTACGAGCAGTACTTC | CASTRLAGGPYEQYF
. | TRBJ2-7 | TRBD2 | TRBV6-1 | TGTGCCAGCAGAAAGGGGACTAGCGGAACCTACGAGCAGTACTTC | CASRKGTSGTYEQYF
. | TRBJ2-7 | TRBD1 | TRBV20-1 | TGCAGTGCTAGAGATGGCGAGACAGGGTCCTACGAGCAGTACTTC | CSARDGETGSYEQYF
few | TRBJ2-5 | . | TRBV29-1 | TGCAGCGTTGACGGCCAAGAGACCCAGTACTTC | CSVDGQETQYF
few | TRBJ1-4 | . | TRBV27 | TGTGCCAGCAGTTCAACCGTGATGGGGGCGAATGAAAAACTGTTTTTT | CASSSTVMGANEKLFF
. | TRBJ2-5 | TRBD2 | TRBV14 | TGTGCCAGCAGCCACGCCGGGACTAGCGGAGAGACCCAGTACTTC | CASSHAGTSGETQYF
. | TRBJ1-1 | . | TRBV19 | TGTGCCAGTAGTATGTCCGGGGACACTGAAGCTTTCTTT | CASSMSGDTEAFF
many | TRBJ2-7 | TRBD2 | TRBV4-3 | TGCGCCAGCAGCCAAGGGCGTAGCGGGAGCTACGAGCAGTACTTC | CASSQGRSGSYEQYF
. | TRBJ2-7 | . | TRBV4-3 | TGCGCCAGCAGCCATGTCGGTGCGGGGGAGCAGTACTTC | CASSHVGAGEQYF
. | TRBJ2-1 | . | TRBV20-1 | TGCAGTGCTAGAGTGCGGGTGGCGTACAATGAGCAGTTCTTC | CSARVRVAYNEQFF
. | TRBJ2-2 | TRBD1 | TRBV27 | TGTGCCAGCCGGGACAGCCTGGGACAGGGGAACACCGGGGAGCTGTTTTTT | CASRDSLGQGNTGELFF
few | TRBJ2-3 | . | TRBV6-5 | TGTGCCAGCAGTTACGAGGGGGAACGGGATACGCAGTATTTT | CASSYEGERDTQYF
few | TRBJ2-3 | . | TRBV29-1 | TGCAGCGCCTCACCCCTGCGGGATGACACAGATACGCAGTATTTT | CSASPLRDDTDTQYF
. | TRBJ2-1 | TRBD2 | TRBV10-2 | TGCGCCAGCGGTCGGGAGGCAACCTACAATGAGCAGTTCTTC | CASGREATYNEQFF
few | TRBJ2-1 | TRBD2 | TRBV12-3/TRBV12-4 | TGTGCCAGCAGTTTATCCCGCGGACTAGCGGTACTAGTGCAGTTCTTC | CASSLSRGLAVLVQFF
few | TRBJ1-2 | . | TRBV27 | TGTGCCAGCAGCCCCGGACAGTCTTATGGCTACACCTTC | CASSPGQSYGYTF
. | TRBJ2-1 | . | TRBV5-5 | TGTGCCAGCAGCTTTAACGGCAATGAGCAGTTCTTC | CASSFNGNEQFF
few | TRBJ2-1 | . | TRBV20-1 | TGCAGTGCTCAGTCGAGCTCCTACAATGAGCAGTTCTTC | CSAQSSSYNEQFF
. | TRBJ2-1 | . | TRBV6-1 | TGTGCCAGCACCGCAATAGCGGACTCCTACAATGAGCAGTTCTTC | CASTAIADSYNEQFF
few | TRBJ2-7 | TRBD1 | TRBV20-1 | TGCAGTGCTACACCTTGGGACAGGGACACCTACGAGCAGTACTTC | CSATPWDRDTYEQYF
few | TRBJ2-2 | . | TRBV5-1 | TGCGCCAGCAGCTTGGAACATAACACCGGGGAGCTGTTTTTT | CASSLEHNTGELFF
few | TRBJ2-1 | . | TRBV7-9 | TGTGCCAGCAGCTCCGGACTGACCAATGAGCAGTTCTTC | CASSSGLTNEQFF
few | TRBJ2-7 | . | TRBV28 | TGTGCCACCTGTTCAGGGGTCTCCTACGAGCAGTACTTC | CATCSGVSYEQYF
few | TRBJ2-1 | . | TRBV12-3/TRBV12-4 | TGTGCCAGCAGCTATACAGGGTCAGGGAATGAGCAGTTCTTC | CASSYTGSGNEQFF
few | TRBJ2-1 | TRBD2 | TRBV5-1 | TGCGCCAGCAGCTTGGCCGGGAGGTCTCCCTACAATGAGCAGTTCTTC | CASSLAGRSPYNEQFF
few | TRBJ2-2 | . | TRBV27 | TGTGCCAGCAGTTTCACGGTATTCGAGGGCCCTTCTAACAGGGAGCTGTTTTTT | CASSFTVFEGPSNRELFF
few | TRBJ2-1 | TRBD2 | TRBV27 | TGTGCCAGCAGTCCTATCGGGACTAGCGGCTACAATGAGCAGTTCTTC | CASSPIGTSGYNEQFF